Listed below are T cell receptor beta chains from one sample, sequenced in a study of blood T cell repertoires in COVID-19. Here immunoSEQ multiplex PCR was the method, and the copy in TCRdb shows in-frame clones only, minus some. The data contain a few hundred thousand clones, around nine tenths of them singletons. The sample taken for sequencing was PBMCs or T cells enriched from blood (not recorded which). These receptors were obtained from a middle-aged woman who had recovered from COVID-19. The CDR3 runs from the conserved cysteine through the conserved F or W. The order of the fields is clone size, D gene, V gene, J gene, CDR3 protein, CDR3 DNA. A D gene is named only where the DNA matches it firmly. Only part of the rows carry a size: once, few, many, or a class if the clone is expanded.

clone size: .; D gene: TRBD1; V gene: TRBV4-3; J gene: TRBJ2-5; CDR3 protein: CASSQGTGRETQYF; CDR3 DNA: TGCGCCAGCAGCCAAGGGACAGGGCGGGAGACCCAGTACTTC
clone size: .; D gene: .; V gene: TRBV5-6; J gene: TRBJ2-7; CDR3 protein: CASSFATTYEQYF; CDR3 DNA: TGTGCCAGCAGCTTTGCCACAACGTACGAGCAGTACTTC
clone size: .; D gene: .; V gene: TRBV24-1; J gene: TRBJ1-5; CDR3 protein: CATSDLGQPQHF; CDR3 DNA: TGTGCCACCAGTGATTTGGGCCAGCCCCAGCATTTT
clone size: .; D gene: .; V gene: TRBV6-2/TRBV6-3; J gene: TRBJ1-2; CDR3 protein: CASSFGTSGYTF; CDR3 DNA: TGTGCCAGCAGTTTCGGGACTTCCGGCTACACCTTC
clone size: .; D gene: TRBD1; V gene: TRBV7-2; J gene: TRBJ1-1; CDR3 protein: CASSFGGGRAFF; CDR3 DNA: TGTGCCAGCAGCTTTGGAGGGGGCAGGGCTTTCTTT
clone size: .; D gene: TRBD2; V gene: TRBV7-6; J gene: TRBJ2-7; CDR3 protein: CASSLVASGIQEQYF; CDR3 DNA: TGTGCCAGCAGCTTAGTAGCTAGCGGGATTCAGGAGCAGTACTTC
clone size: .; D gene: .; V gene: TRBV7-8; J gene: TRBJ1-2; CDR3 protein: CASSSDSSYGYTF; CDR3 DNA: TGTGCCAGCAGCTCCGACAGCAGCTATGGCTACACCTTC
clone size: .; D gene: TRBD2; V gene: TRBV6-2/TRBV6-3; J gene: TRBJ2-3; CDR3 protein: CASSPGTSGTDTQYF; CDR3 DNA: TGTGCCAGCAGTCCGGGGACTAGCGGCACAGATACGCAGTATTTT
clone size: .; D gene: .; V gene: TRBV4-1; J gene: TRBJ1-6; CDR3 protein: CASSQVVRSSYNSPLHF; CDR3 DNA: TGCGCCAGCAGCCAAGTGGTGCGGAGCTCCTATAATTCACCCCTCCACTTT
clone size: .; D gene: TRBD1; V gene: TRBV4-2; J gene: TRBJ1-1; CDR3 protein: CASSHYSTGDGTEAFF; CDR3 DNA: TGTGCCAGCAGCCACTACTCAACAGGGGATGGGACTGAAGCTTTCTTT
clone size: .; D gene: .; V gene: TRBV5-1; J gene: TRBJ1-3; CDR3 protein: CASSLPAEPFSGNTIYF; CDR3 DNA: TGCGCCAGCAGCTTGCCTGCGGAACCCTTCTCTGGAAACACCATATATTTT
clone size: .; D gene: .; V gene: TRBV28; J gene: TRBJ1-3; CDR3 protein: CASSFGGYSGNTIYF; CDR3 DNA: TGTGCCAGCAGTTTCGGGGGTTACTCTGGAAACACCATATATTTT
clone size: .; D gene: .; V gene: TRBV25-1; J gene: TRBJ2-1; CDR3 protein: CASSERGSRSYNEQFF; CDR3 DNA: TGTGCCAGCAGTGAACGGGGGTCCCGCTCCTACAATGAGCAGTTCTTC
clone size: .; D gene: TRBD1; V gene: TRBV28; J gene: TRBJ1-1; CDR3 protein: CASRIGPGGFEAFF; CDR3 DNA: TGTGCCAGCAGGATTGGCCCAGGGGGCTTTGAAGCTTTCTTT
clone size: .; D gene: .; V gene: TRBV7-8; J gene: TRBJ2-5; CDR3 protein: CASSFSVQETQYF; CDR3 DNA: TGTGCCAGCAGTTTCTCAGTCCAAGAGACCCAGTACTTC
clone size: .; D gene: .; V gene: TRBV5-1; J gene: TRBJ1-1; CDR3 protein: CASSALGVEITEAFF; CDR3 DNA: TGCGCCAGCAGCGCCCTAGGGGTAGAAATCACTGAAGCTTTCTTT
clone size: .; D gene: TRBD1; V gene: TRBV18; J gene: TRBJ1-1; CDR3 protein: CASSLGGQGNTEAFF; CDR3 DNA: TGTGCCAGCTCCCTCGGGGGACAGGGGAACACTGAAGCTTTCTTT
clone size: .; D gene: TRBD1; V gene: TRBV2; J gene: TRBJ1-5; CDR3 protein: CASSEGQGEQPQHF; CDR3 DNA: TGTGCCAGCAGTGAAGGTCAGGGGGAGCAGCCCCAGCATTTT
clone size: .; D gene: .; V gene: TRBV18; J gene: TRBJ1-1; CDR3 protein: CASSPKHGNTEAFF; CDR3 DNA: TGTGCCAGCTCACCCAAGCACGGGAACACTGAAGCTTTCTTT
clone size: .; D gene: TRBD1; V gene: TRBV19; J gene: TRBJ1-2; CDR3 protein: CASSTTGGNYGYTF; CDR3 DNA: TGTGCCAGTAGTACGACAGGGGGGAACTATGGCTACACCTTC
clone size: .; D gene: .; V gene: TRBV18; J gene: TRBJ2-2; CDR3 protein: CASSPGQNTGELFF; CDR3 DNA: TGTGCCAGCTCACCTGGACAGAACACCGGGGAGCTGTTTTTT
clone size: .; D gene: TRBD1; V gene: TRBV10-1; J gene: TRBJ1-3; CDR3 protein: CASSSGGEGNTIYF; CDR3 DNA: TGCGCCAGCAGCTCAGGGGGCGAAGGAAACACCATATATTTT
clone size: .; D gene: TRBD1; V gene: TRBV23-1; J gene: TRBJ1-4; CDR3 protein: CASSPRDRSNEKLFF; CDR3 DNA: TGCGCCAGCAGTCCCCGGGACAGGAGTAATGAAAAACTGTTTTTT
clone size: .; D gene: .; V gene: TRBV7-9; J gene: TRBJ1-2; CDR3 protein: CASSLEFYRRGGNYGYTF; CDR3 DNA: TGTGCCAGCAGCTTAGAATTTTACCGGCGCGGTGGAAACTATGGCTACACCTTC
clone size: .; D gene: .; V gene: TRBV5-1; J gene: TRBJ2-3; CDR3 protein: CASSWATGTYGTDTQYF; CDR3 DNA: TGCGCCAGCAGCTGGGCAACAGGGACCTACGGCACAGATACGCAGTATTTT
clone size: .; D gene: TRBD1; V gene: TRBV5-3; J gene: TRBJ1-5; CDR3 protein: CARSLVSGRQGVAQPQHF; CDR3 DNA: TGTGCCAGAAGCTTGGTCTCCGGGCGGCAGGGGGTAGCGCAGCCCCAGCATTTT
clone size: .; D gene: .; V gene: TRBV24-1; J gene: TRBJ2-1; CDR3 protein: CATSDFRGEQFF; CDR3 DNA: TGTGCCACCAGTGATTTTCGCGGTGAGCAGTTCTTC
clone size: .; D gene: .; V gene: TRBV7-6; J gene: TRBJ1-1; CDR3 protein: CASSLGGGETEAFF; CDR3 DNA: TGTGCCAGCAGCTTAGGGGGGGGAGAGACTGAAGCTTTCTTT
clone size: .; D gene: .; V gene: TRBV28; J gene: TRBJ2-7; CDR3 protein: CATDSSSYEQYF; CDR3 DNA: TGTGCCACCGATAGCAGCTCCTACGAGCAGTACTTC
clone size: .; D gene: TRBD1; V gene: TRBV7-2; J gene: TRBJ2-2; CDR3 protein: CASSLVGQGAGGELFF; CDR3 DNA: TGTGCCAGCAGCTTAGTCGGACAGGGGGCAGGTGGGGAGCTGTTTTTT
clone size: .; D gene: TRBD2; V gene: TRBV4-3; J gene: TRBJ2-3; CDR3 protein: CASSRTGGYSGSGGTDTQYF; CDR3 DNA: TGCGCCAGCAGCCGTACTGGGGGTTATAGCGGGAGTGGTGGCACAGATACGCAGTATTTT
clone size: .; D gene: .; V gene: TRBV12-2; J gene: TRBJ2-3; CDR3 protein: CASRLEPGVAKTDTQYF; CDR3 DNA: TGTGCAAGTCGCTTAGAGCCGGGCGTAGCGAAAACAGATACGCAGTATTTT
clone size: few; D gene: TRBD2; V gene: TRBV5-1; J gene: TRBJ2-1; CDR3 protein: CASSFGGRSSYNEQFF; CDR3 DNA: TGCGCCAGCAGCTTTGGCGGGAGGAGCTCCTACAATGAGCAGTTCTTC
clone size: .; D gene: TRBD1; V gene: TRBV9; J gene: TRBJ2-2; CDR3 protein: CASSGPETGYNRELFF; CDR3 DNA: TGTGCCAGCAGCGGCCCTGAGACAGGGTACAACCGGGAGCTGTTTTTT
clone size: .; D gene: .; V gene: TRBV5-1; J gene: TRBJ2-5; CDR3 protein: CASSLPHETQYF; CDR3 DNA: TGCGCCAGCAGCCTACCCCACGAGACCCAGTACTTC
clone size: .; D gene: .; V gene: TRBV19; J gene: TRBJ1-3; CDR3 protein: CASSTRLGNTIYF; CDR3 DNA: TGTGCCAGTAGTACCCGACTAGGAAACACCATATATTTT
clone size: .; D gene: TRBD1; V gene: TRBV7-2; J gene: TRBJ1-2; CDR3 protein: CASSLTGGVGYGYTF; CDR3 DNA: TGTGCCAGCAGCTTAACAGGGGGCGTGGGGTATGGCTACACCTTC
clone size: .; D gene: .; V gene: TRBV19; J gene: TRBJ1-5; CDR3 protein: CASSIGRGGNQPQHF; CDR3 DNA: TGTGCCAGTAGTATAGGCAGGGGTGGGAATCAGCCCCAGCATTTT
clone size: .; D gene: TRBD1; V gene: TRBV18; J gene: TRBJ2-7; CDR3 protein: CASSRDRGNYEQYF; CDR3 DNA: TGTGCCAGCTCAAGGGACAGGGGAAACTACGAGCAGTACTTC
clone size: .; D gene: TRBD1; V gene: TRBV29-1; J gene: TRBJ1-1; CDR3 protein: CSAQKKLTGTAFF; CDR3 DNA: TGCAGCGCCCAAAAAAAATTGACAGGGACAGCTTTCTTT
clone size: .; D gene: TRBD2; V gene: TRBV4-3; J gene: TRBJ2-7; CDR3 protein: CASSQDWSRGSSYEQYF; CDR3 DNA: TGCGCCAGCAGCCAAGATTGGTCGCGGGGGAGTTCCTACGAGCAGTACTTC
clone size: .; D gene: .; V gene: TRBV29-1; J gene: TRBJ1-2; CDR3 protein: CSAQGTVYGYTF; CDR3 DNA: TGCAGCGCCCAGGGTACCGTCTATGGCTACACCTTC
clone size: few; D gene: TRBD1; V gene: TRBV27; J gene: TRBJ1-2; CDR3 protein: CASSPRTGGDYGYTF; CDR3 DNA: TGTGCCAGCAGTCCCCGGACAGGGGGTGACTATGGCTACACCTTC
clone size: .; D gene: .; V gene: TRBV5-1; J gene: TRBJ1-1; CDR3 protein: CASSLRGRDTEAFF; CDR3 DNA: TGCGCCAGCAGCCTCAGGGGCAGAGACACTGAAGCTTTCTTT
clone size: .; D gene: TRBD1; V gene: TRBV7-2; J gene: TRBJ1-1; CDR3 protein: CASSPPNRGPHHF; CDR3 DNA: TGTGCCAGCAGCCCACCGAACAGGGGCCCGCACCATTTT
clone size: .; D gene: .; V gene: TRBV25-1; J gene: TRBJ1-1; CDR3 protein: CASSGGGENTEAFF; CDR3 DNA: TGTGCCAGCAGTGGGGGAGGGGAGAACACTGAAGCTTTCTTT
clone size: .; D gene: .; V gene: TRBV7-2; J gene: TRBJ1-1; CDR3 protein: CASSLDRNTEAFF; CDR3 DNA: TGTGCCAGCAGCTTGGACAGGAACACTGAAGCTTTCTTT